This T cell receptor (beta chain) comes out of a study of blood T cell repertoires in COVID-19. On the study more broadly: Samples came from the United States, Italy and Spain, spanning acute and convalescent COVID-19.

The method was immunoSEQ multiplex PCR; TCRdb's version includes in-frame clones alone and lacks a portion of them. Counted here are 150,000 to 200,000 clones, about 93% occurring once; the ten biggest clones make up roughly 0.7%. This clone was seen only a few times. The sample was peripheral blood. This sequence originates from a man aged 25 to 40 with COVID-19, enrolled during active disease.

The CDR3 DNA is TGTGCCAGCAGTGATGGACAGGGGGGCAAAGCTTTCTTT. Its protein product is CASSDGQGGKAFF. The rearrangement joins TRBV2 to TRBJ1-1, with 10 bases lining up with TRBD1. The length of the CDR3 is 13 residues. J lost 9 bases, V lost 3 bases, and 4 bases had no gene match. Germline-derived CDR1 and CDR2 are SNHLY and FYNNEI.